Here is one T cell receptor (beta chain) with its context. As yet, its antigen is unknown. The data were produced by immunoSEQ multiplex PCR, yet TCRdb's version contains in-frame clones alone and is incomplete. Of about 170,000 clones in the sample, around 88% were seen once. This sample was included in a study of T cell responses to AZD1222 COVID-19 vaccine. Whole-study findings and limits: Females made up more of the donors, who were largely white British, and clonal diversity may have come out too low. Baseline seropositives among AZD1222 recipients totaled only 5 or 6. Spike regions recognized by vaccine-associated CD4 TCRs spanned the protein, led by 160-218 and 743-854. Reportedly, close to half of spike-specific TCRs are directed against unmutated variant regions.

Trimming removed 2 bases from V and 7 bases from J; junction bases left unmatched: 7. Germline loops: CDR1 MNHEY, CDR2 SVGEGT. The CDR3 is 15 amino acids. The chain has TRBV6-2 or TRBV6-3 and TRBJ1-5; 8 bases align to TRBD1. The specimen was peripheral blood, collected 28 days after the second AZD1222 dose. This clonotype was sampled from an adult who received the AZD1222 COVID-19 vaccine. The CDR3 DNA reads TGTGCCAGCAGTTACCCCTCGGACAGGGCCCAGCCCCAGCATTTT. This codes for CASSYPSDRAQPQHF.